This T cell receptor beta chain was captured in a study of T-cell reconstitution after alpha-beta-depleted transplantation in children. The library targeted TCRbeta and was prepared with unique molecular identifiers. Each CDR3 protein gets one entry after TCRdb re-called the PCR reads with MiXCR. The data contain hundreds of thousands of distinct CDR3 sequences, 15% to 20% of them singletons. This clonotype was seen a handful of times. Possible read error: a much larger clone is one base away. Germline lookup yields CDR1 SGHTA and CDR2 FQGNSA. V gave up 3 bases and J gave up 1 base, with 4 bases separating them. The CDR3 length is 13 residues.

The sequencing used PBMCs from the stem cell graft donor, collected from the stem cell graft. This receptor was obtained from a human donor who donated a stem cell graft to a child with acute myeloid leukemia. This rearrangement joins TRBV7-2 to TRBJ2-1; D remains unclear. The CDR3 protein is CASSFRSYNEQFF. CDR3 in DNA: TGTGCCAGCAGCTTCAGATCCTACAATGAGCAGTTCTTC.